This T cell receptor (beta chain) was sequenced during a study of blood T cell repertoires in COVID-19. The wider study: Whether acute or convalescent, the COVID-19 samples came from the United States, Italy and Spain.

Repertoires were generated with immunoSEQ multiplex PCR, while TCRdb's copy carries only in-frame clones and drops some. The table shows about 92,000 clones, with over 80% occurring only once. Losses at the gene ends were 5 bases for V and 8 bases for J; bases not matched to a gene: 8. The CDR3 has 14 amino acids. Germline V gives CDR1 MNHEY, CDR2 SVGAGI. The rearrangement links TRBV6-5 to TRBJ1-4; 7 bases map to TRBD1. The specimen was peripheral blood. This clonotype originated in a woman older than 75 with active or convalescent COVID-19. The CDR3 coding sequence is TGTGCCAGCAGTCCCCAGGGGGGAGACGAAAAACTGTTTTTT. Amino acid sequence: CASSPQGGDEKLFF.